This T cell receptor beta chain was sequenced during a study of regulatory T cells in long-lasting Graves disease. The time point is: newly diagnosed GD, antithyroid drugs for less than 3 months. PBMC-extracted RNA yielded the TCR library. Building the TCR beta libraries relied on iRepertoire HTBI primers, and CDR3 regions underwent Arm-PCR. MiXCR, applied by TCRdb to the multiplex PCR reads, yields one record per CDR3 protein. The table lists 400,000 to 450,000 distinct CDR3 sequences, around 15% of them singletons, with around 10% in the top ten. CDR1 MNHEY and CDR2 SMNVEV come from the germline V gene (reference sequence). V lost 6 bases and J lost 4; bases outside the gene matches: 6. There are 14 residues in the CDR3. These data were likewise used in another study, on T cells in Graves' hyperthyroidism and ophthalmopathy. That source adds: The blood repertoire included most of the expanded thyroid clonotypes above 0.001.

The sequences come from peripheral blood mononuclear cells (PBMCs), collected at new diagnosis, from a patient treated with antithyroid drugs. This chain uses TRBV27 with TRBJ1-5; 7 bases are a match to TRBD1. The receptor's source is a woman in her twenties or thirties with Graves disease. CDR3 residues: CASRMDRSNQPQHF. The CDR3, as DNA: TGTGCCAGCAGAATGGACAGGTCTAATCAGCCCCAGCATTTT.